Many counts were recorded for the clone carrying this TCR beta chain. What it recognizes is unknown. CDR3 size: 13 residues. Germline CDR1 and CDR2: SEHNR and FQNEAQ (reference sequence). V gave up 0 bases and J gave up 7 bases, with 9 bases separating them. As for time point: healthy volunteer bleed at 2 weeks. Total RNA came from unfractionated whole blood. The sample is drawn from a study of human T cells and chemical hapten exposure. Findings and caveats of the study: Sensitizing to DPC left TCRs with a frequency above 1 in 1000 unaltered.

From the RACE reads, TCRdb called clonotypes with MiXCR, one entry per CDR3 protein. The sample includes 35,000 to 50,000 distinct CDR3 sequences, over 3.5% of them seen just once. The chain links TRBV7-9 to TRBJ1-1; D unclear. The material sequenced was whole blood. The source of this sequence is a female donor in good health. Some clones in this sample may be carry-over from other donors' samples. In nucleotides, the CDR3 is TGTGCCAGCAGCTTAGCGCATATCCTTGAAGCTTTCTTT. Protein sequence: CASSLAHILEAFF.